Sequencing of this T cell receptor (beta chain) was carried out in a study of identical twins. Study findings and constraints: It was possible that invariant MAIT and iNKT cells partly confounded the zero-insertion analyses.

Each CDR3 protein gets one entry after TCRdb re-called the 5' RACE reads with MiXCR. Found here are 1,800,000 or so distinct CDR3 sequences, 32% of them singletons; the top ten hold under 0.35%. The CDR3 runs 15 residues. Trimming cost V 1 base and J 7 bases; bases outside gene matches: 6. Germline V gene lookup returns CDR1 SGHTA and CDR2 FQGNSA. Of note for this clonotype: Its antigen is still unknown.

Sequences were obtained from cord blood. The V call is TRBV7-2, the J call TRBJ2-1, with 8 positions matching TRBD2. The origin of this receptor is a newborn girl in good health. The chain's CDR3 is CASSLEGLGFNEQFF. The CDR3 coding sequence is TGTGCCAGCAGCTTAGAGGGACTAGGTTTTAATGAGCAGTTCTTC.